This T cell receptor (beta chain) was sequenced for a study of T cell changes during pregnancy in multiple sclerosis. CDR1 and CDR2 (germline): SGHRS, YFSETQ. The CDR3 runs 14 residues. Trimming took 1 base from V and 4 from J; bases not matched to a gene: 2. Some clones are missing from TCRdb's copy, which holds only in-frame ones; the method was immunoSEQ multiplex PCR. The sample has 79,000 or so clones, more than 85% seen once. The sample here was peripheral blood, taken before pregnancy. V is TRBV5-1 and J is TRBJ1-3, with 7 bases that match TRBD1. The receptor's source is a female donor with multiple sclerosis, enrolled in a pregnancy study. The CDR3 reads CASSLTTGGNTIYF. The CDR3 DNA is TGCGCCAGCAGCTTGACGACAGGGGGAAACACCATATATTTT. Together with reference TRBV5-1 and TRBJ1-3, the CDR3 gives the full variable domain: KAGVTQTPRYLIKTRGQQVTLSCSPISGHRSVSWYQQTPGQGLQFLFEYFSETQRNKGNFPGRFSGRQFSNSRSEMNVSTLELGDSALYLCASSLTTGGNTIYFGEGSWLTVV.